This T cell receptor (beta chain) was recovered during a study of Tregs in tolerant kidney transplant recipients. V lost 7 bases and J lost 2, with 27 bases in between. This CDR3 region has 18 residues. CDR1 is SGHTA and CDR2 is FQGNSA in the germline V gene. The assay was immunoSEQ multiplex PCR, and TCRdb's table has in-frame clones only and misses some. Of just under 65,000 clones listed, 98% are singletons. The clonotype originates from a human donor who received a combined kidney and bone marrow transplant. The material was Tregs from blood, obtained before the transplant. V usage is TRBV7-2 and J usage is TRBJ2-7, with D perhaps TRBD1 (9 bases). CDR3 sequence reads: CASTQDRGGGGSAYEQYF. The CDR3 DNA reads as TGTGCCAGCACCCAAGACAGGGGGGGCGGGGGGTCAGCCTACGAGCAGTACTTC.